In its sample, the clone carrying this T cell receptor beta chain was seen many times. The antigen is not known. The entry originates in a study of spatial heterogeneity in lung cancer. Turning to the study itself: Follow-up PBMC samples were sequenced when available, at a median of about 25 months after resection. Findings of the study overall: Detection of ubiquitous tumor TCRs in blood was higher at resection than follow-up.

A unique molecular identifier was carried by every single TCR cDNA molecule. MiXCR was run by TCRdb on the 5' RACE reads, yielding one entry per CDR3 protein. The sample includes roughly 32,000 distinct CDR3 sequences, more than 9% of them seen just once. Time point given: blood at routine non-recurrence follow-up after resection. Sequencing covered unsorted whole RNA taken from tumor, nontumor lung or frozen PBMC. The CDR3 is made up of 16 amino acids. V shed 5 bases and J shed 0 bases, with 14 bases lying between them. Germline V CDR1 and CDR2: SGHTA, FQGNSA. The sequence derives from a female donor with early-stage non-small cell lung cancer. The rearrangement uses TRBV7-2 and TRBJ2-1; the D is unclear. Sequencing used PBMCs, obtained at follow-up. The CDR3 sequence: CASSPAPQSSYNEQFF. The CDR3 DNA follows: TGTGCCAGCAGCCCCGCCCCTCAGAGCTCCTACAATGAGCAGTTCTTC. The entire variable domain, with the rest obtained from reference TRBV7-2 and TRBJ2-1, is as follows: GAGVSQSPSNKVTEKGKDVELRCDPISGHTALYWYRQSLGQGLEFLIYFQGNSAPDKSGLPSDRFSAERTGGSVSTLTIQRTQQEDSAVYLCASSPAPQSSYNEQFFGPGTRLTVL.